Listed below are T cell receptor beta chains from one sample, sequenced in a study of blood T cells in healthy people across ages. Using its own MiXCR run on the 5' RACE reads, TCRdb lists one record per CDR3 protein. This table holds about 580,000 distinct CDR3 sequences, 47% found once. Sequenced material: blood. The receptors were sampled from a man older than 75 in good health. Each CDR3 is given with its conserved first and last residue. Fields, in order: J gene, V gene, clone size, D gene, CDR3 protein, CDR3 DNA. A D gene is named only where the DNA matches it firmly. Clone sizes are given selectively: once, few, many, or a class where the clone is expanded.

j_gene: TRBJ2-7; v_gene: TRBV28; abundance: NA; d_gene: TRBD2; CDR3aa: CAAGVAGAYEQYF; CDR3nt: TGTGCCGCGGGGGTAGCGGGAGCGTACGAGCAGTACTTC
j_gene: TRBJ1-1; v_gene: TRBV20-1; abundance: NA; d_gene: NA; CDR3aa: CSADRLGAYGTEAFF; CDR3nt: TGCAGTGCTGACCGACTTGGGGCGTATGGGACTGAAGCTTTCTTT
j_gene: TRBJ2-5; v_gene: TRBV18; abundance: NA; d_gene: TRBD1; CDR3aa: CASSPGQGKSETQYF; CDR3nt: TGTGCCAGCTCACCGGGACAGGGAAAGTCTGAGACCCAGTACTTC
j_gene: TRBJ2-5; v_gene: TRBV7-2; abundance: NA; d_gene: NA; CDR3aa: CASSRMRQETQYF; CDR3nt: TGTGCCAGCAGCCGGATGAGACAAGAGACCCAGTACTTC
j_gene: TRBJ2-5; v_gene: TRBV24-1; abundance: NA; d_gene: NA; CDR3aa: CATSDSTAQETQYF; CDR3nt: TGTGCCACCAGTGATTCGACAGCTCAAGAGACCCAGTACTTC
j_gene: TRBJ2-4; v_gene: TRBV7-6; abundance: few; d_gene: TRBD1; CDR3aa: CASSLVGGQGSQYF; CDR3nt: TGTGCCAGCAGCTTAGTAGGGGGACAGGGGTCTCAGTACTTC
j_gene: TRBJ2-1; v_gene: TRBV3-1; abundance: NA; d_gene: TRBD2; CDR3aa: CASSQARLAGGKIREQFF; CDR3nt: TGTGCCAGCAGCCAAGCCCGGCTAGCGGGAGGGAAGATTCGGGAGCAGTTCTTC
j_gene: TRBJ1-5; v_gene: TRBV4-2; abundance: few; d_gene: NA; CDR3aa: CASSQEQAFNQPQHF; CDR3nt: TGTGCCAGCAGCCAAGAGCAGGCCTTCAATCAGCCCCAGCATTTT
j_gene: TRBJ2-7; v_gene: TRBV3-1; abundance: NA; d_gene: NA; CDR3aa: CASSQGRRQVSYEQYF; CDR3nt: TGTGCCAGCAGCCAAGGAAGGAGACAGGTTTCCTACGAGCAGTACTTC
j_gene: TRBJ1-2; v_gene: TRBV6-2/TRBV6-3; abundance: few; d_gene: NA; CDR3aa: CASRETTNYGYTF; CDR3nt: TGTGCCAGCAGGGAGACGACAAACTATGGCTACACCTTC
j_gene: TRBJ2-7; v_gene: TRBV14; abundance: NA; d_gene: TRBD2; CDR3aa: CASSQEGDSGSLYEQYF; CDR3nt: TGTGCCAGCAGCCAAGAAGGGGATAGCGGGAGCCTCTACGAGCAGTACTTC
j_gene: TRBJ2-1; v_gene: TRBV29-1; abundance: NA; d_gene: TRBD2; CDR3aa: CSAAGLAGRSSYNEQFF; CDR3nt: TGCAGCGCCGCCGGACTAGCGGGACGATCCTCCTACAATGAGCAGTTCTTC
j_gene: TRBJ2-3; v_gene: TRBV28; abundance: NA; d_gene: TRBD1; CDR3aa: CASSLFGTASTDTQYF; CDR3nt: TGTGCCAGCAGTTTATTTGGGACAGCAAGCACAGATACGCAGTATTTT
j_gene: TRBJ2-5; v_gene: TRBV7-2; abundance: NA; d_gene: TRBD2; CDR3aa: CASSLVAGAGQETQYF; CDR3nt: TGTGCCAGCAGCTTAGTAGCGGGGGCAGGTCAAGAGACCCAGTACTTC
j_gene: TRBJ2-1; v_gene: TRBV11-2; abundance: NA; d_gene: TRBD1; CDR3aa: CASSRDRGRNNEQFF; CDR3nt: TGTGCCAGCAGCAGAGACAGGGGGCGGAACAATGAGCAGTTCTTC
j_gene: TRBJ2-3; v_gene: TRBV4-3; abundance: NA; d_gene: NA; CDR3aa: CASSQETASTATQYF; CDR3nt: TGCGCCAGCAGCCAAGAGACAGCTAGCACAGCTACGCAGTATTTT
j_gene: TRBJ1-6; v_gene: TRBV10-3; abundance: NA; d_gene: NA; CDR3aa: CAISESGGNSPLHF; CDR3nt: TGTGCCATCAGTGAGTCCGGGGGTAATTCACCCCTCCACTTT
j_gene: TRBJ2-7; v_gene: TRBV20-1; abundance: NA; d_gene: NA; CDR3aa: CSARSRVNEQYF; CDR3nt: TGCAGTGCTAGATCTAGGGTTAATGAGCAGTACTTC
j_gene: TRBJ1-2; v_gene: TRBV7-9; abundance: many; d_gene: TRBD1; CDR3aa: CASSLDQGGNYGYTF; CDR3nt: TGTGCCAGCAGCTTAGATCAAGGGGGCAACTATGGCTACACCTTC
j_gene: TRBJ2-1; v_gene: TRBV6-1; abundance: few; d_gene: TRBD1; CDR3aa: CASSEGLGGHNEQFF; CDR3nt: TGTGCCAGCAGTGAGGGCCTAGGGGGCCACAATGAGCAGTTCTTC
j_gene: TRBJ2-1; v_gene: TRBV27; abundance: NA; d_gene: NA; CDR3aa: CASSPWGYEQFF; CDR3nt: TGTGCCAGCAGCCCATGGGGCTATGAGCAGTTCTTC
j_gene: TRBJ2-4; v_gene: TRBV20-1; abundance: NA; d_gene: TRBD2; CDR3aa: CSARHSGGLALNIQYF; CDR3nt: TGCAGTGCTAGACACTCAGGGGGACTAGCATTAAACATTCAGTACTTC
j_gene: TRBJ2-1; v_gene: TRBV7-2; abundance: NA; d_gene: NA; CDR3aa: CASSHDNEQFF; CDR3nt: TGTGCCAGCAGCCACGACAATGAGCAGTTCTTC
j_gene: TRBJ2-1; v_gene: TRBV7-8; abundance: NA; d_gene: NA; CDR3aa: CASSLELGPYNEQFF; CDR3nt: TGTGCCAGCAGCTTAGAACTAGGTCCCTACAATGAGCAGTTCTTC
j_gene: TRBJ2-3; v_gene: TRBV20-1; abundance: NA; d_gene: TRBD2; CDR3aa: CSARLAGYTDTQYF; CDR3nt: TGCAGTGCCCGACTAGCGGGATACACAGATACGCAGTATTTT
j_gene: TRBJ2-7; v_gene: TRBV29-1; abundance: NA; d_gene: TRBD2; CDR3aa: CSVEGGSRGIDYEQYF; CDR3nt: TGCAGCGTTGAGGGCGGGAGCCGGGGAATCGACTACGAGCAGTACTTC
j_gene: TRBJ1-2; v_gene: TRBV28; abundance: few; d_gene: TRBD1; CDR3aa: CASSNNRGYGYTF; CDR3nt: TGTGCCAGCAGCAACAACAGGGGGTATGGCTACACCTTC
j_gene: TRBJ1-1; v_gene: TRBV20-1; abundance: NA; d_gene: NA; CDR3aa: CSARVWDFSGLDTEAFF; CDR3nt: TGCAGTGCTAGAGTCTGGGACTTCTCCGGACTTGACACTGAAGCTTTCTTT